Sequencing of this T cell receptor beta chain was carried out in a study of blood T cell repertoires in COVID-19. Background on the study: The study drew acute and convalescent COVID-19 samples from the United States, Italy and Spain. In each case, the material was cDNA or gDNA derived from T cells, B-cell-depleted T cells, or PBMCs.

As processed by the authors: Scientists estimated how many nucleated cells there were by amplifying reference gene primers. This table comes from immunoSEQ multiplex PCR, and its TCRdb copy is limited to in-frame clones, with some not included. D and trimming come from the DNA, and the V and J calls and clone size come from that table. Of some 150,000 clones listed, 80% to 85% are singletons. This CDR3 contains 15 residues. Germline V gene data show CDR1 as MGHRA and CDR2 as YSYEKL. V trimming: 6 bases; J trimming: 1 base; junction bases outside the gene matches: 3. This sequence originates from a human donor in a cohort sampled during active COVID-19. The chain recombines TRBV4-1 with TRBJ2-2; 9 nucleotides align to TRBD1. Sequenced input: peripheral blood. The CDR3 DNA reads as TGCGCCAGCAGAATGGGACAGGGGAACACCGGGGAGCTGTTTTTT. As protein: CASRMGQGNTGELFF.